These 31 T cell receptor beta chains share one sample of origin, sequenced in a study of CD8 T cells in ankylosing spondylitis. TCRdb reanalysed the 5' RACE reads using MiXCR and keeps one entry per CDR3 protein. The top ten hold roughly 8% of the sample, which has 250,000 to 350,000 distinct CDR3 sequences, about 19% seen once. Sequenced: blood, either unsorted or a sorted T cell fraction (not recorded which). These receptors all come from a male donor with ankylosing spondylitis or in good health (not recorded which).

The chain is built from TRBV11-2 and TRBJ2-3, with TRBD2 matching over 15 bases. The ends lost 4 bases at V and 2 bases at J; junction bases unmatched: 10. The V gene's germline CDR1 is SGHAT and CDR2 FQNNGV. The CDR3 runs 19 residues. CDR3: CASSYLGLAGGIHTDTQYF. The CDR3 nucleotides are TGTGCCAGCAGCTACCTAGGACTAGCGGGAGGGATACACACAGATACGCAGTATTTT. Complete variable domain (other parts from reference TRBV11-2 and TRBJ2-3): EAGVAQSPRYKIIEKRQSVAFWCNPISGHATLYWYQQILGQGPKLLIQFQNNGVVDDSQLPKDRFSAERLKGVDSTLKIQPAKLEDSAVYLCASSYLGLAGGIHTDTQYFGPGTRLTVL.

J is TRBJ2-7 and V is TRBV7-2; D unresolved. Trimming shortened V by 1 base and J by 4 bases, and 11 bases separated the two germline ends. CDR3 length: 14 amino acids. Germline CDR1 SGHTA, CDR2 FQGNSA. The CDR3 reads CASSLESKSYEQYV. In nucleotides, the CDR3 is TGTGCCAGCAGCTTAGAATCCAAGTCTTACGAGCAGTACGTC.

This rearrangement joins TRBV12-3 or TRBV12-4 to TRBJ2-5, with D tentatively TRBD2 (5 bases). The CDR3 consists of 14 residues. V dropped 5 bases and J dropped 0 bases, with 10 bases sitting between them. The CDR3 nucleotides are TGTGCCAGCAGTCATCTCGGGAACCAAGAGACCCAGTACTTC. Translating it yields CASSHLGNQETQYF.

This clonotype was picked up many times. The J gene is TRBJ2-7, the V gene TRBV5-6, with 8 bases matching TRBD1. Germline V lookup: CDR1 SGHDT, CDR2 YYEEEE. With 0 bases clipped from V and 2 bases from J, the junction kept 10 bases outside the gene matches. The length of the CDR3 is 17 residues. The CDR3 coding sequence is TGTGCCAGCAGCTTGGCGGAGGGGACAGGCTGGACCTACGAGCAGTACGTC. This gives the protein CASSLAEGTGWTYEQYV.

This clonotype was recorded many times. The chain is built from TRBV5-1 and TRBJ2-1; 11 nucleotides agree with TRBD2. Per the germline V gene, CDR1 is SGHRS and CDR2 is YFSETQ. The V segment lost 2 bases and the J segment 2 bases; nucleotides outside the gene matches: 3. This CDR3 contains 16 residues. The CDR3 DNA reads as TGCGCCAGCAGCTTCGATAGCGGGAGGGCCTACAATGAGCAGTTCTTC. Translated, it gives CASSFDSGRAYNEQFF.

This clonotype showed up just a few times. The V and J genes are TRBV29-1 and TRBJ2-1; D is possibly TRBD2 (6 bases). Trimming took 4 bases from V and 7 from J, leaving 17 bases between them. There are 14 residues in the CDR3. Germline-derived CDR1 and CDR2 are SQVTM and ANQGSEA. The CDR3 coding sequence is TGCAGCGTTGGGGAGGCAATTATGGGGAATGAGCAGTTCTTC. It is translated as CSVGEAIMGNEQFF.

V and J are TRBV12-3 or TRBV12-4 and TRBJ2-5, with D possibly being TRBD2 (5 bases). Deletions cut 4 bases from V and 3 bases from J, with 9 bases between. The CDR3 spans 13 residues. For the CDR3, the DNA is TGTGCCAGCAGTTACGGGGTGGAAGAGACCCAGTACTTC. Translating it yields CASSYGVEETQYF.

This clonotype has only a few counts. The genes are TRBV20-1 and TRBJ1-1; 8 bases match TRBD1. J was trimmed by 6 bases and V by 5 bases; bases with no gene match: 8. The germline V gene has CDR1 DFQATT and CDR2 SNEGSKA (reference sequence). This CDR3 is 13 amino acids long. The CDR3 spells CSAGGTGAPEAFF. The CDR3 region has the DNA TGCAGTGCTGGGGGGACAGGAGCGCCTGAAGCTTTCTTT.

Only a few counts were recorded for this clonotype. The rearrangement joins TRBV20-1 to TRBJ2-1; D gene unclear. This CDR3 is 11 amino acids long. Germline lookup yields CDR1 DFQATT and CDR2 SNEGSKA (reference sequence). V lost 3 bases to trimming and J lost 10 bases, with 10 bases between them. The CDR3 coding sequence is TGCAGTGCTAGGGCACTGGGCGAGCAGTTCTTC. This encodes CSARALGEQFF.

As DNA, the CDR3 is TGTGCCAGCACCCAAAGGGGGCCGCCGAACACCGGGGAGCTGTTTTTT. Amino acid sequence: CASTQRGPPNTGELFF. The chain recombines TRBV12-3 or TRBV12-4 with TRBJ2-2; 7 nucleotides match TRBD1. J gave up 0 bases and V 7 bases, and 8 bases lay outside the gene matches. The CDR3 length is 16 residues.

In DNA form, the CDR3 reads TGTGCCAGCAGTTTATCACACGGCTACACCTTC. Amino acid sequence: CASSLSHGYTF. This chain uses TRBV28 with TRBJ1-2; D is unclear. Germline V gene data show CDR1 as MDHEN and CDR2 as SYDVKM. V lost 1 base and J lost 8, with 5 bases in between. The CDR3 has 11 amino acids.

This clonotype was observed a few times. The chain couples TRBV27 to TRBJ2-7; 8 bases are shared with TRBD1. The V segment lost 4 bases and the J segment 3 bases; nucleotides outside the gene matches: 11. Germline V CDR1 and CDR2: MNHEY, SMNVEV (reference sequence). This CDR3 is built from 16 residues. CDR3 DNA: TGTGCCAGCAGTTCAACAACCGGGACAGGCGGCTACGAGCAGTACGTC. Translation: CASSSTTGTGGYEQYV.

CDR3 in DNA: TGCGCCAGCAGCTTGGAAAACCAACAGGGAGATACGCAGTATTTT. Amino acid sequence: CASSLENQQGDTQYF. The V and J genes are TRBV5-1 and TRBJ2-3; D perhaps matches TRBD1 (6 bases). Germline CDR1 is SGHRS and CDR2 is YFSETQ. Trimming pared 0 bases from V and 5 bases from J, leaving 13 bases between. The CDR3 spans 15 residues.

V and J are TRBV5-1 and TRBJ2-3, with 10 nucleotides matching TRBD1. The length of the CDR3 is 16 residues. Germline trimming cut 4 bases from V and 5 bases from J; bases unmatched to any gene: 10. The V gene's germline CDR1 is SGHRS and CDR2 YFSETQ. The CDR3 coding sequence is TGCGCCAGCAGCCGGGACAGGGGAGGTCCTGGAGATACGCAGTATTTT. This sequence encodes CASSRDRGGPGDTQYF.

The J gene is TRBJ2-3, the V gene TRBV7-6; 11 bases map to TRBD1. This CDR3 region has 18 residues. Germline V gene sequence: CDR1 SGHVS, CDR2 FNYEAQ. J was trimmed by 0 bases and V by 2 bases; bases with no gene match: 7. The CDR3 loop is CASSLTGTGGTSTDTQYF. The CDR3 DNA sequence: TGTGCCAGCAGCTTAACCGGGACAGGGGGTACTAGCACAGATACGCAGTATTTT.

This clonotype came up a few times. The J gene is TRBJ1-1, the V gene TRBV30; no clear D. V lost 0 bases and J lost 2, with 16 bases in between. CDR3 length: 16 residues. Germline loops: CDR1 GTSNPN, CDR2 SVGIG (reference sequence). The CDR3 here is CAWSVRKTIPNTEAFF. CDR3 bases: TGTGCCTGGAGTGTACGGAAGACTATACCTAACACTGAAGCTTTCTTT.

This chain uses TRBV6-1 with TRBJ2-1; either TRBD1 or TRBD2 may fit D (5 bases each). V lost 6 bases and J lost 12, with 12 bases in between. Germline V gene sequence: CDR1 MNHNS, CDR2 SASEGT. There are 11 residues in the CDR3. CDR3 in DNA: TGTGCCAGCAGACTAGGGGTTTGGCAGTTCTTC. This sequence encodes CASRLGVWQFF.

The rearrangement joins TRBV6-1 to TRBJ1-1; maybe TRBD1 (6 bases). CDR3 length equals 13 residues. V lost 6 bases and J 7 bases, leaving 15 bases between the germline ends. Germline loops: CDR1 MNHNS, CDR2 SASEGT. The CDR3 DNA reads as TGTGCCAGCAGCCCAGACAGGATTATTGAAGCTTTCTTT. Translation gives CASSPDRIIEAFF.

This clonotype has just a few counts. The gene calls are TRBV15 and TRBJ1-5; D gene uncertain. Germline CDR1 and CDR2: LNHNV and YYDKDF (reference sequence). The V and J ends lost 0 bases and 6 bases respectively, with 15 bases between them. This CDR3 is built from 16 residues. CDR3 nucleotide sequence: TGTGCCACCAGCAGAGATATAGCGGGAGTGGGTCAGCCCCAGCATTTT. As protein: CATSRDIAGVGQPQHF.

This clonotype was observed a few times. The V gene is TRBV7-2, the J gene TRBJ1-4; 9 bases map to TRBD1. Germline V gene data show CDR1 as SGHTA and CDR2 as FQGNSA. CDR3 size: 15 residues. The J segment lost 6 bases and the V segment lost 2 bases, leaving 4 bases of the junction unmatched. The CDR3 DNA sequence: TGTGCCAGCAGCTTACGGGACAGGGAACATGAAAAACTGTTTTTT. Translated, it gives CASSLRDREHEKLFF.

This clonotype has just a few counts. The genes are TRBV20-1 and TRBJ2-3, with 12 bases lining up with TRBD2. Germline V gene data show CDR1 as DFQATT and CDR2 as SNEGSKA (reference sequence). The CDR3 contains 16 residues. V lost 6 bases, J lost 5 bases, and 12 bases stayed unmatched. CDR3 amino acids: CSAPGGLLAGGDTQYF. The DNA for the CDR3 is TGCAGTGCCCCCGGGGGGCTACTAGCGGGGGGAGATACGCAGTATTTT.

The table lists this clonotype with many counts. V gene TRBV5-1 combines with J gene TRBJ2-1; 9 bases fit TRBD1. The CDR3 is made up of 15 amino acids. Germline assignment: CDR1 SGHRS and CDR2 YFSETQ. Losses at the gene ends were 1 base for V and 4 bases for J; bases not matched to a gene: 3. This CDR3 is CASSLSGTGYNEQFF. The CDR3 nucleotides are TGCGCCAGCAGCTTGTCTGGGACAGGGTACAATGAGCAGTTCTTC.

This chain joins TRBV7-9 and TRBJ2-2; a weak D match, TRBD2 (6 bases). Per germline, CDR1 SEHNR and CDR2 FQNEAQ (reference sequence). The CDR3 loop spans 17 amino acids. V lost 2 bases and J 2 bases, leaving 15 bases between the germline ends. The CDR3 here is CASSLFPSDSNTGELFF. CDR3 nucleotide sequence: TGTGCCAGCAGCTTATTCCCTAGCGACTCTAACACCGGGGAGCTGTTTTTT.

This chain links TRBV18 with TRBJ1-1, with D unresolved. Germline V gives CDR1 KGHSH, CDR2 LQKENI. CDR3 length: 14 amino acids. The V end lost 3 bases, the J end lost 4 bases, and 12 bases lay between the germline ends. The CDR3 nucleotides read TGTGCCAGCTCACCGACTACCCAGACCACTGAAGCTTTCTTT. Residues: CASSPTTQTTEAFF. The full variable domain, rest sourced from reference TRBV18 and TRBJ1-1, is NAGVMQNPRHLVRRRGQEARLRCSPMKGHSHVYWYRQLPEEGLKFMVYLQKENIIDESGMPKERFSAEFPKEGPSILRIQQVVRGDSAAYFCASSPTTQTTEAFFGQGTRLTVV.

The chain recombines TRBV7-8 with TRBJ2-1, with TRBD2 matching over 7 bases. This CDR3 contains 11 residues. The V gene's germline CDR1 is SGHVS and CDR2 FQNEAQ. Germline trimming cut 8 bases from V and 8 bases from J; bases unmatched to any gene: 3. DNA of the CDR3: TGTGCCAGCGGGGGGGTGGATGAGCAGTTCTTC. It specifies CASGGVDEQFF. The full variable domain, completed using reference TRBV7-8 and TRBJ2-1, is GAGVSQSPRYKVAKRGQDVALRCDPISGHVSLFWYQQALGQGPEFLTYFQNEAQLDKSGLPSDRFFAERPEGSVSTLKIQRTQQEDSAVYLCASGGVDEQFFGPGTRLTVL.

This clonotype occurred many times. The chain combines TRBV12-3 or TRBV12-4 with TRBJ1-2; D is possibly TRBD1 (6 bases). The ends were cut back, 5 bases at V and 2 bases at J, with 15 bases in the middle. The CDR3 length is 15 residues. The CDR3 here is CASSRTDSPNYGYTF. The CDR3 DNA follows: TGTGCCAGCAGTCGGACAGATTCCCCCAACTATGGCTACACCTTC.

This chain links TRBV3-1 with TRBJ2-2; D unresolved. Germline assignment: CDR1 LGHDT and CDR2 YNNKEL (reference sequence). V was pared by 4 bases and J by 3 bases, with 9 bases between. The CDR3 runs to 14 residues. The DNA for the CDR3 is TGTGCCAGCAGCCCCCGGTATGACACCGGGGAGCTGTTTTTT. Residues: CASSPRYDTGELFF.

At least ten counts were recorded for this clonotype. The chain uses TRBV6-1 and TRBJ2-2, with 12 bases fitting TRBD2. The trim removed 2 bases at V and 6 bases at J, leaving 1 base unmatched. The CDR3 is 15 amino acids. Germline loops: CDR1 MNHNS, CDR2 SASEGT. The CDR3 spells CASSELAGGPGELFF. CDR3 coding DNA: TGTGCCAGCAGTGAACTAGCGGGAGGGCCCGGGGAGCTGTTTTTT.

This clonotype showed up just a few times. The chain links TRBV20-1 to TRBJ2-3, with TRBD2 matching over 9 bases. J gave up 2 bases and V 2 bases, and 8 bases lay outside the gene matches. CDR1 is DFQATT and CDR2 is SNEGSKA in the germline V gene (reference sequence). The CDR3 length is 16 residues. CDR3 amino acids: CSARSVASGNTDTQYF. CDR3 DNA sequence: TGCAGTGCTAGATCGGTGGCTAGCGGGAACACAGATACGCAGTATTTT.

V is TRBV25-1 and J is TRBJ1-1; 10 bases fit TRBD1. V lost 4 bases to trimming and J lost 5 bases; unmatched junction nucleotides: 10. Germline V lookup: CDR1 MGHDK, CDR2 SYGVNS. The CDR3 consists of 16 residues. The CDR3 DNA follows: TGTGCCAGCAGTGGGTTAGACAGGGGGCAAGGAACTGAAGCTTTCTTT. Its translation: CASSGLDRGQGTEAFF. Based on the CDR3 plus reference TRBV25-1 and TRBJ1-1, the full variable domain is EADIYQTPRYLVIGTGKKITLECSQTMGHDKMYWYQQDPGMELHLIHYSYGVNSTEKGDLSSESTVSRIRTEHFPLTLESARPSHTSQYLCASSGLDRGQGTEAFFGQGTRLTVV.

In its sample, this clonotype was seen a few times. The chain couples TRBV18 to TRBJ1-5, with D unclear. The CDR3 sequence is 13 residues long. Trimming removed 5 bases from V and 0 bases from J, with 5 bases in between. In germline, CDR1 is KGHSH, CDR2 LQKENI. CDR3 protein: CASSVTSNQPQHF. The CDR3 DNA follows: TGTGCCAGCTCAGTTACTAGCAATCAGCCCCAGCATTTT. The whole variable domain, remainder taken from reference TRBV18 and TRBJ1-5, is NAGVMQNPRHLVRRRGQEARLRCSPMKGHSHVYWYRQLPEEGLKFMVYLQKENIIDESGMPKERFSAEFPKEGPSILRIQQVVRGDSAAYFCASSVTSNQPQHFGDGTRLSIL.